Listed here are 15 T cell receptor beta chains from one sample, sequenced in a study of monozygotic twins with inflammatory bowel disease. With the 5' RACE reads reprocessed, TCRdb shows one record per CDR3 protein and no DNA. The table for this sample gives roughly 150,000 distinct CDR3 sequences. Material: blood. All receptors derive from a human donor with ulcerative colitis or Crohn's disease, or a healthy co-twin of an affected twin (not recorded which).

CDR3 region: CASSPSGGYGYTF. This chain connects TRBV11-2 to TRBJ1-2; lacking DNA, the TRBD1 call made by TCRdb goes unchecked. This CDR3 is built from 13 residues. The germline gives CDR1 SGHAT, CDR2 FQNNGV. Looking up the rest from reference TRBV11-2 and TRBJ1-2 gives the full variable domain: EAGVAQSPRYKIIEKRQSVAFWCNPISGHATLYWYQQILGQGPKLLIQFQNNGVVDDSQLPKDRFSAERLKGVDSTLKIQPAKLEDSAVYLCASSPSGGYGYTFGSGTRLTVV.

The chain is built from TRBV7-2 and TRBJ2-7; TCRdb's D call of TRBD2 is untestable without DNA. Germline V gives CDR1 SGHTA, CDR2 FQGNSA. The CDR3 has 17 residues. Here the CDR3 reads CASSIRTSGGAGYEQYF.

V and J are TRBV6-1 and TRBJ1-2; TCRdb outputs TRBD1, but without DNA this stays unchecked. Germline assignment: CDR1 MNHNS and CDR2 SASEGT. The length of the CDR3 is 15 residues. The CDR3 here is CASRTGIGANYGYTF.

CDR3 residues: CACPRAGGNEQFF. This rearrangement joins TRBV30 to TRBJ2-1; TCRdb proposes TRBD2, but this gene call is untestable without DNA. The germline V gene encodes CDR1 GTSNPN and CDR2 SVGIG (reference sequence). The CDR3 consists of 13 residues.

The V gene is TRBV7-2, the J gene TRBJ2-3; the TCRdb call, TRBD1, lacks DNA for checking. Germline loops: CDR1 SGHTA, CDR2 FQGNSA. This CDR3 region has 17 residues. The CDR3 is CASSLGTGTDSTDTQYF. Variable domain in full (rest from reference TRBV7-2 and TRBJ2-3): GAGVSQSPSNKVTEKGKDVELRCDPISGHTALYWYRQSLGQGLEFLIYFQGNSAPDKSGLPSDRFSAERTGGSVSTLTIQRTQQEDSAVYLCASSLGTGTDSTDTQYFGPGTRLTVL.

The chain combines TRBV11-2 with TRBJ1-6. CDR3 length equals 12 residues. Germline V lookup: CDR1 SGHAT, CDR2 FQNNGV. CDR3 loop: CASSLDTRRVHF. The full variable domain, in which reference TRBV11-2 and TRBJ1-6 provide the parts outside the CDR3, is EAGVAQSPRYKIIEKRQSVAFWCNPISGHATLYWYQQILGQGPKLLIQFQNNGVVDDSQLPKDRFSAERLKGVDSTLKIQPAKLEDSAVYLCASSLDTRRVHFGNGTRLTVT.

This chain links TRBV6-5 with TRBJ1-1; the TCRdb D gene call, TRBD1, has no DNA to confirm it. This CDR3 contains 18 residues. CDR1 is MNHEY and CDR2 is SVGAGI in the germline V gene. The CDR3 sequence: CASSYNRGISRMSTEAFF.

The rearrangement links TRBV7-2 to TRBJ2-5; TCRdb selects TRBD1, and the lack of DNA leaves this call unchecked. Germline V gene lookup returns CDR1 SGHTA and CDR2 FQGNSA. The CDR3 consists of 17 residues. CDR3: CASSLARAGEFQETQYF.

The chain combines TRBV30 with TRBJ2-5; the D call from TCRdb, TRBD2, cannot be confirmed without DNA. Germline V CDR1 and CDR2: GTSNPN, SVGIG (reference sequence). This CDR3 is built from 11 residues. This CDR3 reads CAWTSGATQYF.

The chain employs TRBV5-1 and TRBJ2-1; TCRdb's assignment of TRBD1 cannot be checked, as there is no DNA. The CDR3 length is 17 residues. Germline V gene lookup returns CDR1 SGHRS and CDR2 YFSETQ. This CDR3 reads CASSGRVRGDSYNEQFF.

The gene calls are TRBV20-1 and TRBJ2-7. The CDR3 loop spans 12 amino acids. CDR1 is DFQATT and CDR2 is SNEGSKA in the germline V gene (reference sequence). CDR3 loop: CSAPYTSYEQYF.

The chain uses TRBV12-5 and TRBJ2-7; TCRdb designates TRBD1, a call that cannot be tested without DNA. The CDR3 has 16 amino acids. CDR1 LGHNT and CDR2 FRNRAP come from the germline V gene. CDR3 loop: CASAPGHTGYSYEQYF. Filled out from reference TRBV12-5 and TRBJ2-7, the complete variable domain reads DARVTQTPRHKVTEMGQEVTMRCQPILGHNTVFWYRQTMMQGLELLAYFRNRAPLDDSGMPKDRFSAEMPDATLATLKIQPSEPRDSAVYFCASAPGHTGYSYEQYFGPGTRLTVT.

J is TRBJ1-2 and V is TRBV6-5; TCRdb indicates TRBD1, and absent DNA this call remains unverified. The CDR3 is 17 amino acids. Germline values: CDR1 MNHEY, CDR2 SVGAGI. Here the CDR3 reads CASSYSVGGRQNYGYTF.

The genes are TRBV7-6 and TRBJ2-7; TCRdb reports TRBD1, a call that lacks DNA to check it against. CDR3 length equals 14 residues. CDR1 SGHVS and CDR2 FNYEAQ come from the germline V gene. CDR3 loop: CASSSLASGGEQYF.

The rearrangement joins TRBV6-5 to TRBJ1-6. The CDR3 totals 16 residues. Germline V gene data show CDR1 as MNHEY and CDR2 as SVGAGI. The CDR3 loop reads CASSYTGLAYNSPLHF.